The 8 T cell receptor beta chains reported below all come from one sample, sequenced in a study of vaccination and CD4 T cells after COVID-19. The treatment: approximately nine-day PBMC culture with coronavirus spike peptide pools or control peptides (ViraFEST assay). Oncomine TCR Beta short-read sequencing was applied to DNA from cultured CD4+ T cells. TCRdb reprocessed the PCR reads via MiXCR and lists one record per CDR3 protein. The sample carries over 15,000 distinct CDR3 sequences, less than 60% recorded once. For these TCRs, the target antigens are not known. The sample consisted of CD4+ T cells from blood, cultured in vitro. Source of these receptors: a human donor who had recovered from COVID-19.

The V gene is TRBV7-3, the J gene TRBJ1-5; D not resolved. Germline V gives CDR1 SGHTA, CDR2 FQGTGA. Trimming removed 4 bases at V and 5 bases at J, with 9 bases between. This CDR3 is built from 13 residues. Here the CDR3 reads CASSSSADQPQHF. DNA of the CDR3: TGTGCCAGCAGCTCGTCGGCGGATCAGCCCCAGCATTTT.

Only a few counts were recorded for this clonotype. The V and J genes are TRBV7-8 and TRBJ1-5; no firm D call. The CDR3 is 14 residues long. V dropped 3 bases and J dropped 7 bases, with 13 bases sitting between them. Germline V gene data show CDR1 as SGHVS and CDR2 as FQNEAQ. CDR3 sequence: CASSFGYHAQPQHF. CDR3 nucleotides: TGTGCCAGCAGCTTTGGCTACCACGCCCAGCCCCAGCATTTT.

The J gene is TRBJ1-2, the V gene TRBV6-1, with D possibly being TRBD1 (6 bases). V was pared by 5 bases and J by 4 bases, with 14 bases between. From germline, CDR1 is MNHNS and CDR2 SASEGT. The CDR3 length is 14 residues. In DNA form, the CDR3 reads TGTGCCAGCAGTCCCGGTTCAGGGGCCTATGGCTACACCTTC. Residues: CASSPGSGAYGYTF.

CDR3 loop: CASSAEVNQPQHF. The CDR3 DNA reads TGTGCCAGCAGTGCGGAAGTTAATCAGCCCCAGCATTTT. The chain links TRBV6-4 to TRBJ1-5; D remains ambiguous. Germline V gene sequence: CDR1 MRHNA, CDR2 SNTAGT. With 4 bases removed from V and 4 bases from J, the gap between germline ends came to 8 bases. This CDR3 has 13 amino acids.

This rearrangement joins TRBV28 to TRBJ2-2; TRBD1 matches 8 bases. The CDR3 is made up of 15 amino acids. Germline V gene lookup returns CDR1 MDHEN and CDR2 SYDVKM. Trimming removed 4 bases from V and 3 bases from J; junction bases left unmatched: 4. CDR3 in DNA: TGTGCCAGCAGTTCAGGGGGCGCGGACACCGGGGAGCTGTTTTTT. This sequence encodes CASSSGGADTGELFF.

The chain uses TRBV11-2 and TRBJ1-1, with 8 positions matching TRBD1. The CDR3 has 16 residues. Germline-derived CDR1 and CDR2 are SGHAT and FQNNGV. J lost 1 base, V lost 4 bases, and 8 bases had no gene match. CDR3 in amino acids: CASSSRTGRRNTEAFF. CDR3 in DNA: TGTGCCAGCAGCTCTCGGACAGGGAGGAGGAACACTGAAGCTTTCTTT. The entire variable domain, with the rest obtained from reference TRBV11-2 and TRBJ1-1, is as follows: EAGVAQSPRYKIIEKRQSVAFWCNPISGHATLYWYQQILGQGPKLLIQFQNNGVVDDSQLPKDRFSAERLKGVDSTLKIQPAKLEDSAVYLCASSSRTGRRNTEAFFGQGTRLTVV.

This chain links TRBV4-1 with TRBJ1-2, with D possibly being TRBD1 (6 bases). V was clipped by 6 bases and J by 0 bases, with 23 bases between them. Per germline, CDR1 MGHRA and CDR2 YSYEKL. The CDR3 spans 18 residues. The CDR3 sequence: CASRVGRDIPLSNYGYTF. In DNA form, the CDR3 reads TGCGCCAGCAGAGTGGGCCGGGACATACCCTTATCTAACTATGGCTACACCTTC.

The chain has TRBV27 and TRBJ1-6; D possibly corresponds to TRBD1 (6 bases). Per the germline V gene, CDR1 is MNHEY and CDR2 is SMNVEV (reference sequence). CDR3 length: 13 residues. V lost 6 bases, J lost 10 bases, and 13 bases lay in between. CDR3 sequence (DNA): TGTGCCAGCAGAACACAGGGTACATCACCCCTCCACTTT. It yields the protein CASRTQGTSPLHF.